The 27 T cell receptor beta chains below were found in one sample sequenced in a study of blood T cell repertoires in COVID-19. Generated by immunoSEQ multiplex PCR, the TCRdb table keeps only in-frame clones and is missing some. Seen here are more than 95,000 clones, roughly 80% observed once, and the top ten hold 2.5% to 3.5%. Material for sequencing was peripheral blood. Source of these receptors: a woman over 75 with active or convalescent COVID-19.

The chain recombines TRBV5-1 with TRBJ2-3; possible D gene TRBD1, 5 bases. Per germline, CDR1 SGHRS and CDR2 YFSETQ. The CDR3 runs to 16 residues. Trimming took 3 bases from V and 7 from J, leaving 21 bases between them. The CDR3 region has the DNA TGCGCCAGCAGCTGGACAAAGCCCGCCAGTGATAATACGCAGTATTTT. This codes for CASSWTKPASDNTQYF.

V is TRBV30 and J is TRBJ1-2; TRBD1 is a possible D gene (6 bases). This CDR3 has 13 amino acids. Trimming shortened V by 4 bases and J by 2 bases, and 11 bases separated the two germline ends. The germline CDR1 and CDR2 sequences are GTSNPN and SVGIG (reference sequence). CDR3 protein: CAWTKTGNYGYTF. CDR3 coding DNA: TGTGCCTGGACGAAAACAGGGAACTATGGCTACACCTTC. The full variable domain, completed using reference TRBV30 and TRBJ1-2, is SQTIHQWPATLVQPVGSPLSLECTVEGTSNPNLYWYRQAAGRGLQLLFYSVGIGQISSEVPQNLSASRPQDRQFILSSKKLLLSDSGFYLCAWTKTGNYGYTFGSGTRLTVV.

The rearrangement uses TRBV5-6 and TRBJ2-4, with D possibly matching TRBD2 (6 bases). The CDR3 consists of 12 residues. V dropped 0 bases and J dropped 14 bases, with 12 bases sitting between them. Germline CDR1 and CDR2: SGHDT and YYEEEE. CDR3 nucleotide sequence: TGTGCCAGCAGCTTGGGTGCGGGATCGGAGTACTTC. Protein sequence: CASSLGAGSEYF.

The CDR3 DNA reads as TGTGCCAGCAGCCCGAGGGGGCGAGGCTACACCTTC. Amino acids: CASSPRGRGYTF. The gene calls are TRBV3-1 (or the pseudogene TRBV3-2) and TRBJ1-2, with 7 bases identical to TRBD1. Looked up from germline, CDR1 is LGHDT and CDR2 is YNNKEL (reference sequence). The CDR3 contains 12 residues. With V trimmed by 4 bases and J by 8 bases, 4 bases remained unmatched.

The chain employs TRBV14 and TRBJ1-6; TRBD1 matches at 11 bases. V lost 4 bases to trimming and J lost 7 bases; unmatched junction nucleotides: 0. The germline gives CDR1 SGHDN, CDR2 FVKESK. The CDR3 length is 14 residues. CDR3 residues: CASSRTGGNSPLHF. CDR3 nucleotide sequence: TGTGCCAGCAGCCGGACAGGGGGCAATTCACCCCTCCACTTT. Complete variable domain (other parts from reference TRBV14 and TRBJ1-6): EAGVTQFPSHSVIEKGQTVTLRCDPISGHDNLYWYRRVMGKEIKFLLHFVKESKQDESGMPNNRFLAERTGGTYSTLKVQPAELEDSGVYFCASSRTGGNSPLHFGNGTRLTVT.

The chain has TRBV4-2 and TRBJ2-2, with 8 bases that match TRBD1. CDR3 size: 17 residues. J lost 0 bases, V lost 4 bases, and 7 bases had no gene match. Looked up from germline, CDR1 is LGHNA and CDR2 is YNFKEQ. CDR3 in DNA: TGTGCCAGCAGCCTTGGACTACAGGGGGCGAACACCGGGGAGCTGTTTTTT. Its translation is CASSLGLQGANTGELFF.

V is TRBV28 and J is TRBJ1-6, with 8 bases fitting TRBD1. The germline V gene encodes CDR1 MDHEN and CDR2 SYDVKM. The CDR3 length is 15 residues. J was trimmed by 8 bases and V by 5 bases; bases with no gene match: 8. The CDR3 reads CASSSRDRYYSPLHF. The CDR3 region has the DNA TGTGCCAGCAGTAGCCGGGACAGGTACTATTCACCCCTCCACTTT.

The rearrangement links TRBV5-3 to TRBJ1-6; TRBD1 matches at 8 bases. TRBV5-3 is marked as an open reading frame, function uncertain. V shed 5 bases and J 5 bases; nucleotides not matched to a gene: 9. The CDR3 is made up of 16 amino acids. The DNA for the CDR3 is TGTGCCAGAAGGTATATTGGGACAGGCAATAATTCACCCCTCCACTTT. This sequence encodes CARRYIGTGNNSPLHF.

J is TRBJ2-7 and V is TRBV6-2 or TRBV6-3; no clear D. This CDR3 spans 13 amino acids. V was clipped by 2 bases and J by 4 bases, with 9 bases between them. The germline V gene encodes CDR1 MNHEY and CDR2 SVGEGT. The CDR3 sequence is CASSYLTRYEQYF. The CDR3 region has the DNA TGTGCCAGCAGTTACCTCACCCGGTACGAGCAGTACTTC.

V is TRBV7-9 and J is TRBJ2-4; D is possibly TRBD1 (6 bases). With 0 bases removed from V and 6 bases from J, the gap between germline ends came to 6 bases. The CDR3 has 13 residues. Germline lookup yields CDR1 SEHNR and CDR2 FQNEAQ (reference sequence). The CDR3 reads CASSLADRNIQYF. In DNA form, the CDR3 reads TGTGCCAGCAGCTTAGCGGACAGAAACATTCAGTACTTC.

This clone was found once. The chain joins TRBV3-1 (or the pseudogene TRBV3-2) to TRBJ1-4, with a possible D match to TRBD1 (6 bases). Germline CDR1 is LGHDT and CDR2 is YNNKEL (reference sequence). Trimming stripped 2 bases from V and 5 bases from J, with 12 bases between. The CDR3 runs to 15 residues. The CDR3 is CASSQNRERNEKLFF. CDR3 coding DNA: TGTGCCAGCAGCCAAAACAGGGAAAGGAATGAAAAACTGTTTTTT.

The rearrangement links TRBV1 to TRBJ2-1; the table's D gene call, TRBD2, was not cross checked with the DNA. TRBV1 is tagged as a pseudogene. The CDR3 extends over 16 amino acids. CDR3 sequence (DNA): TGCACCAGCAGGACGGGGGGCGGGGGCCTCGACAATGAGCAGTTCTTC. Protein product: CTSRTGGGGLDNEQFF.

The chain uses TRBV27 and TRBJ1-1; TRBD1 matches at 7 bases. The CDR3 consists of 13 residues. Germline values: CDR1 MNHEY, CDR2 SMNVEV (reference sequence). The V and J ends lost 2 bases and 5 bases, in that order; junction bases with no gene match: 2. Here the CDR3 DNA reads TGTGCCAGCAGTTTAGCCAGGGGGACTGAAGCTTTCTTT. Translating gives CASSLARGTEAFF.

This clone was recorded only once. This chain uses TRBV10-1 with TRBJ1-5; D not resolved. V was cut by 2 bases and J by 6 bases, with 8 bases left in between. The CDR3 is 13 amino acids. Germline CDR1 and CDR2: WNHNN and SYGVQD (reference sequence). For the CDR3, the DNA is TGCGCCAGCAGTGAGACCGGGAGTCAGCCCCAGCATTTT. Protein product: CASSETGSQPQHF.

This clone has just a few counts. The J gene is TRBJ1-2, the V gene TRBV11-3, with 7 bases aligning to TRBD1. Germline assignment: CDR1 SGHNT and CDR2 YENEEA. The V gene end was trimmed by 4 bases and the J gene end by 8 bases; junction bases not matched to a gene: 4. The CDR3 contains 12 residues. CDR3 loop: CASSSGTAGYTF. The CDR3 nucleotides are TGTGCCAGCAGCTCTGGGACAGCGGGCTACACCTTC.

The rearrangement links TRBV9 to TRBJ2-7; 9 bases agree with TRBD1. With 3 bases clipped from V and 6 bases from J, the junction kept 4 bases outside the gene matches. Germline loops: CDR1 SGDLS, CDR2 YYNGEE. The CDR3 runs 13 residues. The CDR3 region has the DNA TGTGCCAGCAGCGCGGACAGGGGCTTCGAGCAGTACTTC. It yields the protein CASSADRGFEQYF. Variable domain in full (rest from reference TRBV9 and TRBJ2-7): DSGVTQTPKHLITATGQRVTLRCSPRSGDLSVYWYQQSLDQGLQFLIQYYNGEERAKGNILERFSAQQFPDLHSELNLSSLELGDSALYFCASSADRGFEQYFGPGTRLTVT.

The chain carries TRBV4-3 and TRBJ1-2; D perhaps matches TRBD1 (6 bases). CDR1 LGHNA and CDR2 YSLEER come from the germline V gene. This CDR3 region has 16 residues. Between the trimmed V and J ends, which lost 0 bases and 0 bases, there was a span of 11 bases. The CDR3 DNA reads TGCGCCAGCAGCCAAGATTGGGCAGGGGCTAACTATGGCTACACCTTC. It is translated as CASSQDWAGANYGYTF.

The J gene is TRBJ1-5, the V gene TRBV2; 11 bases align to TRBD1. CDR3 length equals 15 residues. V was pared by 3 bases and J by 6 bases, with 4 bases of the junction left unmatched. Germline lookup yields CDR1 SNHLY and CDR2 FYNNEI. The CDR3 DNA reads TGTGCCAGCAGTGACAGGACAGGGGGCCGTCAGCCCCAGCATTTT. It is translated as CASSDRTGGRQPQHF.

V is TRBV7-6 and J is TRBJ2-1; 9 nucleotides match TRBD2. V gave up 3 bases and J gave up 8 bases; unmatched junction bases: 8. CDR3 length equals 15 residues. Per the germline V gene, CDR1 is SGHVS and CDR2 is FNYEAQ. The DNA for the CDR3 is TGTGCCAGCAGCTTGCAGGCGGGGGGGAGATATGAGCAGTTCTTC. This translates into CASSLQAGGRYEQFF.

The rearrangement links TRBV29-1 to TRBJ1-2, with D maybe TRBD1 (5 bases). Deletions cut 4 bases from V and 8 bases from J, with 11 bases between. The CDR3 sequence is 11 residues long. Germline lookup yields CDR1 SQVTM and CDR2 ANQGSEA. The CDR3 spells CSVGGVGGYTF. CDR3 sequence (DNA): TGCAGCGTTGGGGGGGTCGGCGGCTACACCTTC.

J is TRBJ1-1 and V is TRBV5-4, with a weak D call TRBD1 (5 bases). Between the trimmed V and J ends, which lost 0 bases and 1 base, there was a span of 10 bases. Germline V gene data show CDR1 as SGHNT and CDR2 as YYREEE (reference sequence). The CDR3 totals 15 residues. CDR3 nucleotides: TGTGCCAGCAGCTTGGTCGGGGGTGCGAACACTGAAGCTTTCTTT. It specifies CASSLVGGANTEAFF.

CDR3 residues: CASSLVGGGIDTQYF. The DNA of the CDR3 is TGTGCCAGCAGCTTAGTAGGGGGGGGAATAGATACGCAGTATTTT. V and J are TRBV7-8 and TRBJ2-3, with D perhaps TRBD2 (7 bases). Between the trimmed V and J ends, which lost 1 base and 5 bases, there was a span of 13 bases. This CDR3 has 15 residues. CDR1 is SGHVS and CDR2 is FQNEAQ in the germline V gene.

The sample holds a few counts of this clone. This chain links TRBV15 with TRBJ2-7, with TRBD2 matching over 7 bases. With V trimmed by 6 bases and J by 0 bases, 8 bases remained unmatched. Germline values: CDR1 LNHNV, CDR2 YYDKDF (reference sequence). CDR3 length: 15 amino acids. CDR3 DNA: TGTGCCACCAGGGGGGAGGGATTTAGCTCCTACGAGCAGTACTTC. Translation gives CATRGEGFSSYEQYF.

This sequence joins TRBV29-1 and TRBJ2-7, with 11 bases aligning to TRBD2. J lost 0 bases, V lost 2 bases, and 9 bases had no gene match. This CDR3 region has 17 residues. Germline V CDR1 and CDR2: SQVTM, ANQGSEA. The CDR3 DNA reads as TGCAGCGTTGAATTGGTGGCTAGCGGGGGGACCTCCTACGAGCAGTACTTC. This codes for CSVELVASGGTSYEQYF.

The V call is TRBV18, the J call TRBJ2-3, with TRBD2 matching 8 bases. J gave up 1 base and V 3 bases, and 9 bases lay outside the gene matches. Germline V gene data show CDR1 as KGHSH and CDR2 as LQKENI. The CDR3 consists of 17 residues. For the CDR3, the DNA is TGTGCCAGCTCACCCGGGGGGGCGAGCGGGGGCACAGATACGCAGTATTTT. It is translated as CASSPGGASGGTDTQYF.

The chain uses TRBV10-3 and TRBJ1-5; the match to TRBD1 covers 8 bases. In germline, CDR1 is ENHRY, CDR2 SYGVKD. CDR3 length: 14 residues. V gave up 2 bases and J gave up 4 bases; unmatched junction bases: 1. CDR3 DNA: TGTGCCATCAGTGAGCAGGGGGCGAATCAGCCCCAGCATTTT. It translates to CAISEQGANQPQHF.

This chain uses TRBV3-1 (or the pseudogene TRBV3-2) with TRBJ1-3, with unresolved D. The CDR3 is made up of 15 amino acids. Trimming cost V 6 bases and J 0 bases, with 12 bases left between them. The germline V gene encodes CDR1 LGHDT and CDR2 YNNKEL (reference sequence). CDR3 nucleotides: TGTGCCAGCAGTCCGAGGAGACCCTCTGGAAACACCATATATTTT. Translating gives CASSPRRPSGNTIYF.